The sequence of this T cell receptor beta chain was determined in a study of cytomegalovirus exposure and HLA in healthy donors. The PCR made use of 60 Vbeta and 13 Jbeta primers. Profiled with immunoSEQ multiplex PCR; TCRdb holds only in-frame clones, not every one. The repertoire table contains 100,000 to 150,000 clones. CDR1 and CDR2 from the germline V gene are MNHNS and SASEGT. The CDR3 is 15 amino acids. Deletions cut 4 bases from V and 7 bases from J, with 20 bases between. Sequencing was done on a sample of PBMCs. The clonotype comes from a man in his late teens or twenties in good health and CMV-seronegative. The chain has TRBV6-1 and TRBJ2-7; the D gene is possibly TRBD1 (6 bases). CDR3 bases: TGTGCCAGCAGTGCCCCTATAAATGACAGGATTGAGCAGTACTTC. Protein: CASSAPINDRIEQYF.